This is a list of T cell receptor beta chains from one sample in a study of T cells in Graves' hyperthyroidism and ophthalmopathy. MiXCR was run by TCRdb on the multiplex PCR reads, yielding one entry per CDR3 protein. The sample carries about 150,000 distinct CDR3 sequences, around 20% recorded once. Sequencing was carried out using blood. These receptors were taken from a woman in her forties or fifties with Graves' hyperthyroidism that later progressed to Graves' ophthalmopathy. CDR3s include the opening cysteine and the closing phenylalanine or tryptophan. A D gene is named only where the DNA matches it firmly. Only some rows state a clone size, as once, few, many or a class for expanded clones.

>TRBV19|TRBD1|.|TRBJ2-7
CASSPRGQGSSYEQYF
TGTGCCAGTAGCCCACGAGGACAGGGATCTTCCTACGAGCAGTACTTC
>TRBV20-1|TRBD2|many|TRBJ2-7
CSARGRLAAYYEQYF
TGCAGTGCTAGAGGGCGACTAGCGGCGTACTACGAGCAGTACTTC
>TRBV29-1|.|many|TRBJ2-7
CSVREAYEQYF
TGCAGCGTTCGGGAAGCCTACGAGCAGTACTTC
>TRBV7-3|TRBD1|.|TRBJ1-4
CASSLTGLQGNNEKLFF
TGTGCCAGCAGCTTAACGGGATTACAGGGGAATAATGAAAAACTGTTTTTT
>TRBV2|.|many|TRBJ1-2
CASILRAYYGYTF
TGTGCCAGCATCCTGAGGGCTTACTATGGCTACACCTTC
>TRBV28|TRBD2|many|TRBJ2-2
CASIDSGSTLGANTGELFF
TGTGCCAGCATTGATAGCGGGAGTACTTTGGGTGCGAACACCGGGGAGCTGTTTTTT
>TRBV4-1|.|.|TRBJ1-2
CASSQEYRDTNYGYTF
TGCGCCAGCAGCCAGGAATACAGGGATACTAACTATGGCTACACCTTC
>TRBV7-8|.|many|TRBJ2-6
CASRPGHSGANVLTF
TGTGCCAGCAGACCAGGACACTCTGGGGCCAACGTCCTGACTTTC
>TRBV5-5|TRBD1|many|TRBJ2-7
CASSWGQGTYEQYF
TGTGCCAGCAGCTGGGGACAGGGAACCTACGAGCAGTACTTC
>TRBV11-2|.|.|TRBJ1-6
CASSSGPADPLHF
TGTGCCAGCAGCTCGGGACCGGCGGACCCCCTCCACTTT
>TRBV5-1|TRBD2|many|TRBJ2-7
CASSLGTSSYEQYF
TGCGCCAGCAGCTTGGGGACTAGCTCCTACGAGCAGTACTTC
>TRBV20-1|.|many|TRBJ2-3
CSARRSTDTQYF
TGCAGTGCTAGGCGAAGCACAGATACGCAGTATTTT
>TRBV10-3|.|.|TRBJ1-4
CAISPVSGEKLFF
TGTGCCATCAGTCCGGTCTCCGGGGAAAAACTGTTTTTT
>TRBV5-1|.|few|TRBJ2-7
CASSLGELGIRPYEQYF
TGCGCCAGCAGCTTGGGGGAGTTGGGGATTCGTCCCTACGAGCAGTACTTC
>TRBV7-9|.|many|TRBJ2-7
CASSLDGVSYEQYF
TGTGCCAGCAGCTTAGACGGGGTCTCCTACGAGCAGTACTTC
>TRBV6-2/TRBV6-3|.|many|TRBJ2-4
CASSITTGNIQYF
TGTGCCAGCAGTATCACCACTGGAAACATTCAGTACTTC
>TRBV27|TRBD1|many|TRBJ1-5
CASMAGGPMMNQPQHF
TGTGCCAGCATGGCAGGGGGCCCTATGATGAATCAGCCCCAGCATTTT
>TRBV7-8|.|many|TRBJ2-1
CASRFLWGGGHEQFF
TGTGCCAGCAGATTCCTATGGGGGGGCGGCCATGAGCAGTTCTTC
>TRBV29-1|.|few|TRBJ2-3
CSVKLGSDTQYF
TGCAGCGTTAAACTGGGGTCAGATACGCAGTATTTT
>TRBV13|.|many|TRBJ2-5
CASSLGVGFQETQYF
TGTGCCAGCAGCTTAGGGGTGGGGTTCCAAGAGACCCAGTACTTC
>TRBV5-1|.|.|TRBJ2-5
CASSWNRVQETQYF
TGCGCCAGCAGCTGGAACAGGGTGCAGGAGACCCAGTACTTC
>TRBV5-1|.|few|TRBJ1-4
CASSLGTTNEKLFF
TGCGCCAGCAGCTTAGGGACAACTAATGAAAAACTGTTTTTT
>TRBV19|TRBD1|few|TRBJ1-2
CASSIRATGDYGYTF
TGTGCCAGTAGTATACGGGCAACAGGGGACTATGGCTACACCTTC
>TRBV19|TRBD2|.|TRBJ2-7
CASSISSGTLYEQYF
TGTGCCAGTAGTATAAGTAGCGGGACCCTCTACGAGCAGTACTTC
>TRBV7-3|TRBD2|once|TRBJ2-3
CASSPAGGPGDTQYF
TGTGCCAGCAGCCCAGCGGGAGGGCCTGGAGATACGCAGTATTTT